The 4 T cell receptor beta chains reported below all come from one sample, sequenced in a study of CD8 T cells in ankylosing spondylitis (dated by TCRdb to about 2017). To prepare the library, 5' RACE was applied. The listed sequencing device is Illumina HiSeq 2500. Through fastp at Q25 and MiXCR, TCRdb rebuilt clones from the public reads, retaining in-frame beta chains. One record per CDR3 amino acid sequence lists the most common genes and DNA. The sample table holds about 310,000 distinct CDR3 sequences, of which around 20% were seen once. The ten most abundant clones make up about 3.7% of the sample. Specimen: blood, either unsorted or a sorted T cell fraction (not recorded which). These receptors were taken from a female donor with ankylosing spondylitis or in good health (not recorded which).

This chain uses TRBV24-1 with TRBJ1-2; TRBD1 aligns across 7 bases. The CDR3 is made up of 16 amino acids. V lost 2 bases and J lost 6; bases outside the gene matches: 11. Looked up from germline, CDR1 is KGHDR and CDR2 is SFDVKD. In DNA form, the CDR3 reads TGTGCCACCAGTGATTCCTCCCGACGACAGGGTCATGGCTACACCTTC. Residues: CATSDSSRRQGHGYTF.

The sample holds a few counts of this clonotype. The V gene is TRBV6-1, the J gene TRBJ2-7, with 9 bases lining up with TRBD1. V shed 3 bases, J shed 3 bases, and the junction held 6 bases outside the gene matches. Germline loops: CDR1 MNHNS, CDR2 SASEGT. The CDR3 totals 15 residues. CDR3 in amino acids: CASSEIGTGRYEQYF. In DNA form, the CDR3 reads TGTGCCAGCAGTGAGATAGGGACAGGGCGCTACGAGCAGTACTTC.

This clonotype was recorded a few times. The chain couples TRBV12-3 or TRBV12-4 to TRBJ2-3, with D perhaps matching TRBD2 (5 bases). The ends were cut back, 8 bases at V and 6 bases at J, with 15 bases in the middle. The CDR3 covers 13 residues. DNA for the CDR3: TGTGCCAGCGGTAAGGACTCCTGGGATACGCAGTATTTT. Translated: CASGKDSWDTQYF.

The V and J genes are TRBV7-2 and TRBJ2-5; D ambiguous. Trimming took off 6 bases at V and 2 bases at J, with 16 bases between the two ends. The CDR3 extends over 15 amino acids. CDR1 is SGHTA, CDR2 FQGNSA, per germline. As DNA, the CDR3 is TGTGCCAGCAGTTCCGTCTCCGACTCGCAAGAGACCCAGTACTTC. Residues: CASSSVSDSQETQYF.